The source of this T cell receptor (beta chain) is a study of OX40 agonist ivuxolimab in advanced cancers. This clone came up once. No antigen is known for it. The study sampled blood at baseline, cycle 4 day 1, and cycle 7 day 1. General study findings and limits: On average, a greater number of expanded clones characterised CD8+ T cells relative to CD4+. Clonal expansion from baseline to week 6 occurred in both CD4+ and CD8+ T cells.

TCRdb keeps only in-frame clones here, not all; method: immunoSEQ multiplex PCR. The table has tens of thousands of clones, roughly 84% seen once. The ends were cut back, 4 bases at V and 0 bases at J, with 13 bases in the middle. The CDR3 sequence is 15 residues long. Germline CDR1 MNHEY, CDR2 SVGAGI. The receptor's source is an adult with an advanced solid tumor such as melanoma, head and neck, liver or kidney cancer. The specimen comprised CD4+ or CD8+ T cells sorted from blood, sampled in a trial of the OX40 agonist ivuxolimab. The V and J genes are TRBV6-5 and TRBJ2-7; tentatively, D is TRBD2 (6 bases). The CDR3 loop reads CASSSGGADSYEQYF. For the CDR3, the DNA is TGTGCCAGCAGTTCCGGGGGAGCGGACTCCTACGAGCAGTACTTC.